A single sample gave rise to the 32 T cell receptor beta chains below, sequenced in a study of blood T cell repertoires in COVID-19. The data were produced by immunoSEQ multiplex PCR, yet TCRdb's version contains in-frame clones alone and is incomplete. This sample yields 80,000 or so clones, of which approximately 80% are seen a single time; 35% to 40% belongs to the top ten. Sequenced: peripheral blood. These receptors came from a woman in her 70s with acute or convalescent COVID-19.

The DNA of the CDR3 is TGTGCCAGCAGCTTGGCCGGTAGCCGCGAGCAGTACTTC. The encoded protein is CASSLAGSREQYF. The chain recombines TRBV5-6 with TRBJ2-7, with unresolved D. V shed 0 bases and J shed 6 bases, with 10 bases lying between them. CDR1 SGHDT and CDR2 YYEEEE come from the germline V gene. The CDR3 totals 13 residues.

The J gene is TRBJ2-1, the V gene TRBV18; TRBD1 matches 12 bases. Per germline, CDR1 KGHSH and CDR2 LQKENI. The junction had 7 bases not matched to a gene; V was cut back by 6 bases and J by 7 bases. CDR3 length: 15 amino acids. CDR3 sequence (DNA): TGTGCCAGCTCCCAGGGACAGGGGGCGCTTAATGAGCAGTTCTTC. Protein product: CASSQGQGALNEQFF.

The rearrangement links TRBV14 to TRBJ2-3; no definite D call. V was pared by 4 bases and J by 1 base, with 9 bases between. Germline V gene sequence: CDR1 SGHDN, CDR2 FVKESK. This CDR3 is built from 14 residues. As DNA, the CDR3 is TGTGCCAGCAGCCGAACAGTCCGCACAGATACGCAGTATTTT. It specifies CASSRTVRTDTQYF.

This chain uses TRBV7-9 with TRBJ2-7; the D gene is possibly TRBD1 (6 bases). From germline, CDR1 is SEHNR and CDR2 FQNEAQ (reference sequence). V lost 2 bases to trimming and J lost 5 bases, with 10 bases between them. The CDR3 length is 13 residues. The CDR3 bases are TGTGCCAGCAGCTTACCGGGACAAAACGAGCAGTACTTC. This encodes CASSLPGQNEQYF.

The chain joins TRBV5-1 to TRBJ2-1, with D perhaps matching TRBD2 (5 bases). V shed 4 bases and J shed 7 bases, with 18 bases lying between them. The CDR3 runs to 15 residues. From germline, CDR1 is SGHRS and CDR2 YFSETQ. CDR3 region: CASSPLTTASNEQFF. The CDR3 DNA sequence: TGCGCCAGCAGCCCCCTGACTACAGCCTCGAATGAGCAGTTCTTC.

V is TRBV5-4 and J is TRBJ2-1; 7 bases match TRBD2. This CDR3 contains 15 residues. V was clipped by 0 bases and J by 7 bases; unmatched bases: 7. Germline V gene sequence: CDR1 SGHNT, CDR2 YYREEE (reference sequence). The CDR3 bases are TGTGCCAGCAGCTTGGACGTGGGGGAGGGAAATGAGCAGTTCTTC. It codes for CASSLDVGEGNEQFF.

This rearrangement joins TRBV6-6 to TRBJ2-7, with D maybe TRBD1 (5 bases). The germline V gene encodes CDR1 MNHNY and CDR2 SVGAGI (reference sequence). Trimming removed 6 bases at V and 2 bases at J, with 17 bases between. This CDR3 spans 15 amino acids. For the CDR3, the DNA is TGTGCCAGCAGGGTTTCATATCAGGGTACCTACGAGCAGTACTTC. Protein sequence: CASRVSYQGTYEQYF.

The chain couples TRBV30 to TRBJ1-1; D gene uncertain. This CDR3 comprises 12 residues. Trimming removed 2 bases at V and 0 bases at J, with 4 bases between. Germline V gives CDR1 GTSNPN, CDR2 SVGIG (reference sequence). The DNA for the CDR3 is TGTGCCTGGAGTACGGTGAACACTGAAGCTTTCTTT. Protein: CAWSTVNTEAFF.

The gene calls are TRBV3-1 (or the pseudogene TRBV3-2) and TRBJ1-3; 10 nucleotides align to TRBD1. V shed 4 bases and J 4 bases; nucleotides not matched to a gene: 10. CDR3 length: 17 residues. In germline, CDR1 is LGHDT, CDR2 YNNKEL (reference sequence). The CDR3 sequence is CASSPVRQGARGNTIYF. In DNA, the CDR3 is TGTGCCAGCAGCCCCGTAAGACAGGGGGCGCGGGGAAACACCATATATTTT.

The chain carries TRBV14 and TRBJ2-1; possible D gene TRBD1, 6 bases. Deletions cut 0 bases from V and 6 bases from J, with 6 bases between. Germline V gives CDR1 SGHDN, CDR2 FVKESK. This CDR3 has 13 residues. The CDR3: CASSQDRGNEQFF. In DNA form, the CDR3 reads TGTGCCAGCAGCCAAGACAGGGGCAATGAGCAGTTCTTC.

The chain joins TRBV6-5 to TRBJ2-1; 10 bases agree with TRBD2. CDR3 length: 15 residues. V was clipped by 5 bases and J by 1 base; unmatched bases: 2. Looked up from germline, CDR1 is MNHEY and CDR2 is SVGAGI. In DNA, the CDR3 is TGTGCCAGCAGTCGGACTAGCGGATCCTACAATGAGCAGTTCTTC. Amino acid sequence: CASSRTSGSYNEQFF.

This clone was recorded once. This chain links TRBV29-1 with TRBJ2-1; 12 bases are shared with TRBD2. The CDR3 consists of 15 residues. The V segment lost 3 bases and the J segment 4 bases; nucleotides outside the gene matches: 4. Germline V gene data show CDR1 as SQVTM and CDR2 as ANQGSEA. This CDR3 reads CSVEKLAGGYNEQFF. In DNA, the CDR3 is TGCAGCGTTGAGAAGCTAGCGGGAGGGTACAATGAGCAGTTCTTC.

This clone was seen only a few times. This sequence joins TRBV2 and TRBJ1-6; no clear D. The CDR3 is made up of 14 amino acids. Trimming took 3 bases from V and 5 from J, leaving 8 bases between them. Germline V gene data show CDR1 as SNHLY and CDR2 as FYNNEI. The CDR3 loop reads CASSDGQDNSPLHF. The DNA for the CDR3 is TGTGCCAGCAGTGATGGGCAGGATAATTCACCCCTCCACTTT.

V gene TRBV7-8 combines with J gene TRBJ2-5, with D unresolved. In germline, CDR1 is SGHVS, CDR2 FQNEAQ. Trimming removed 0 bases from V and 11 bases from J, with 16 bases in between. This CDR3 is 14 amino acids long. This CDR3 is CASSLALPGGSQYF. As DNA, the CDR3 is TGTGCCAGCAGCTTAGCGCTCCCTGGCGGCAGTCAGTACTTC.

The chain couples TRBV10-3 to TRBJ2-7; D gene uncertain. The CDR3 totals 13 residues. From germline, CDR1 is ENHRY and CDR2 SYGVKD. V lost 3 bases to trimming and J lost 4 bases, with 10 bases between them. This CDR3 is CAISEYTFYEQYF. CDR3 nucleotide sequence: TGTGCCATCAGTGAATACACATTTTACGAGCAGTACTTC.

The gene calls are TRBV5-4 and TRBJ2-7; 9 nucleotides align to TRBD1. Trimming took 3 bases from V and 7 from J; bases not matched to a gene: 8. The CDR3 has 14 residues. The germline gives CDR1 SGHNT, CDR2 YYREEE (reference sequence). Here the CDR3 DNA reads TGTGCCAGCAGCTCCATGACAGGGGGGCGGGAGCAGTACTTC. Protein: CASSSMTGGREQYF.

The V and J genes are TRBV28 and TRBJ1-1; D perhaps matches TRBD1 (5 bases). Per the germline V gene, CDR1 is MDHEN and CDR2 is SYDVKM. The CDR3 length is 11 residues. V gave up 8 bases and J gave up 7 bases, with 11 bases separating them. The CDR3 spells CASGVGGEAFF. In DNA, the CDR3 is TGTGCCAGCGGTGTGGGGGGTGAAGCTTTCTTT.

This CDR3 is CASSFQGNIQYF. The CDR3 DNA reads TGTGCCAGCAGTTTTCAGGGAAACATTCAGTACTTC. This rearrangement joins TRBV12-3 or TRBV12-4 to TRBJ2-4; a weak D match, TRBD1 (5 bases). This CDR3 comprises 12 residues. V dropped 3 bases and J dropped 6 bases, with 6 bases sitting between them.

The chain combines TRBV10-3 with TRBJ1-4; D is possibly TRBD1 (6 bases). With 0 bases removed from V and 7 bases from J, the gap between germline ends came to 6 bases. The CDR3 has 13 amino acids. The V gene's germline CDR1 is ENHRY and CDR2 SYGVKD. This chain's CDR3 is CAISESGAEKLFF. The CDR3 bases are TGTGCCATCAGTGAGTCGGGGGCTGAAAAACTGTTTTTT.

This clone was seen once. The chain carries TRBV27 and TRBJ2-1; 10 nucleotides align to TRBD1. V dropped 5 bases and J dropped 7; count of bases not matched to a gene: 8. Per the germline V gene, CDR1 is MNHEY and CDR2 is SMNVEV (reference sequence). The CDR3 is 15 amino acids. The CDR3 sequence is CASSRPGTGVNEQFF. The CDR3 bases are TGTGCCAGCAGTCGTCCCGGGACAGGGGTAAATGAGCAGTTCTTC.

V gene TRBV9 combines with J gene TRBJ2-7, with TRBD1 identical over 11 bases. CDR1 is SGDLS, CDR2 YYNGEE, per germline. The CDR3 has 14 residues. Trimming cost V 5 bases and J 4 bases; bases outside gene matches: 5. CDR3 DNA sequence: TGTGCCAGCAGTCGCCGGGACAGGGGGTACGAGCAGTACTTC. It is translated as CASSRRDRGYEQYF.

The chain couples TRBV11-1 to TRBJ2-7; 10 bases fit TRBD1. Germline V lookup: CDR1 SGHAT, CDR2 FQDESV (reference sequence). The trim removed 8 bases at V and 2 bases at J, leaving 6 bases unmatched. The CDR3 loop spans 14 amino acids. The CDR3 nucleotides read TGTGCCAGCTGCCGGGACAGGGGCCCCTACGAGCAGTACTTC. Translation gives CASCRDRGPYEQYF.

J is TRBJ1-2 and V is TRBV2; D remains ambiguous. The CDR3 totals 11 residues. CDR1 SNHLY and CDR2 FYNNEI come from the germline V gene. Trimming stripped 5 bases from V and 8 bases from J, with 9 bases between. The CDR3 spells CASSTVSGYTF. The CDR3 DNA reads TGTGCCAGCAGTACAGTGTCGGGCTACACCTTC.

The chain has TRBV19 and TRBJ1-5; 11 bases are shared with TRBD1. This CDR3 contains 17 residues. Germline CDR1 LNHDA, CDR2 SQIVND (reference sequence). Trimming cost V 5 bases and J 5 bases; bases outside gene matches: 11. The CDR3 coding sequence is TGTGCCAGTAGTTCAAGGGGTTCGGGACAGGGGGATCAGCCCCAGCATTTT. Its translation is CASSSRGSGQGDQPQHF.

The chain combines TRBV10-3 with TRBJ2-5, with 10 bases fitting TRBD2. The V segment lost 7 bases and the J segment 5 bases; nucleotides outside the gene matches: 7. The CDR3 runs 14 residues. Germline assignment: CDR1 ENHRY and CDR2 SYGVKD. CDR3 region: CAIKASGRGETQYF. The CDR3 coding sequence is TGTGCCATCAAAGCTAGCGGGAGAGGCGAGACCCAGTACTTC.

The gene calls are TRBV5-1 and TRBJ2-1; D call uncertain. With 0 bases removed from V and 1 base from J, the gap between germline ends came to 8 bases. CDR1 is SGHRS, CDR2 YFSETQ, per germline. CDR3 length equals 15 residues. Here the CDR3 reads CASSLEATSYNEQFF. The CDR3 DNA is TGCGCCAGCAGCTTGGAAGCGACTTCCTACAATGAGCAGTTCTTC.

This sequence joins TRBV5-1 and TRBJ2-1; 13 nucleotides line up with TRBD2. This CDR3 is 16 amino acids long. V was pared by 2 bases and J by 4 bases, with 3 bases of the junction left unmatched. Germline V CDR1 and CDR2: SGHRS, YFSETQ. The CDR3 DNA reads TGCGCCAGCAGCTTACTGGGACTAGCGGGGTACAATGAGCAGTTCTTC. It codes for CASSLLGLAGYNEQFF. The full variable domain, rest sourced from reference TRBV5-1 and TRBJ2-1, is KAGVTQTPRYLIKTRGQQVTLSCSPISGHRSVSWYQQTPGQGLQFLFEYFSETQRNKGNFPGRFSGRQFSNSRSEMNVSTLELGDSALYLCASSLLGLAGYNEQFFGPGTRLTVL.

V is TRBV29-1 and J is TRBJ2-2; 10 nucleotides agree with TRBD2. V trimming: 8 bases; J trimming: 5 bases; junction bases outside the gene matches: 11. CDR3 length equals 15 residues. Per germline, CDR1 SQVTM and CDR2 ANQGSEA. CDR3 region: CSRRTVAGGTGELFF. Written as DNA, the CDR3 is TGCAGCAGGCGGACTGTAGCGGGAGGTACCGGGGAGCTGTTTTTT.

This clone was picked up one time. V gene TRBV19 combines with J gene TRBJ2-7; D might be TRBD1 (6 bases). The germline gives CDR1 LNHDA, CDR2 SQIVND (reference sequence). The length of the CDR3 is 14 residues. V lost 5 bases and J lost 2, with 13 bases in between. The CDR3 DNA is TGTGCCAGTAGTGGGACAAGAAATCCCTACGAGCAGTACTTC. Translation gives CASSGTRNPYEQYF.

This clone turned up a few times. The DNA for the CDR3 is TGTGCCAGCAGTTGGAACGAAAGACAGTACTTC. This encodes CASSWNERQYF. The rearrangement uses TRBV5-5 and TRBJ1-2, with D hard to call. The J call may be wrong; the DNA end is better matched by TRBJ2-7. Germline V lookup: CDR1 SGHKS, CDR2 YYEKEE (reference sequence). The CDR3 is 11 residues long.

This clone was picked up many times. The chain is built from TRBV6-1 and TRBJ2-7; D gene uncertain. Trimming took 1 base from V and 4 from J, leaving 5 bases between them. The CDR3 length is 12 residues. Germline V gene sequence: CDR1 MNHNS, CDR2 SASEGT. The CDR3 spells CASSEVAYEQYF. Written as DNA, the CDR3 is TGTGCCAGCAGTGAAGTAGCTTACGAGCAGTACTTC.

V and J are TRBV6-1 and TRBJ2-3; maybe TRBD2 (5 bases). Trimming left V 2 bases short and J 8 bases short, with 14 bases between. This CDR3 region has 14 residues. CDR1 and CDR2 from the germline V gene are MNHNS and SASEGT. CDR3 in DNA: TGTGCCAGCAGTGAAACAACCCTCGCGGGTACGCAGTATTTT. This translates into CASSETTLAGTQYF.